The 5 T cell receptor beta chains listed next were all sequenced from one sample in a study of blood T cell repertoires in COVID-19. Sequencing used immunoSEQ multiplex PCR; TCRdb keeps in-frame clones, though not all of them. The data hold roughly 250,000 clones, with roughly 90% observed a single time. The specimen sequenced was peripheral blood. These receptors originate from a man in his fifties or sixties who had recovered from COVID-19.

The V gene is TRBV5-1, the J gene TRBJ1-5; D perhaps matches TRBD1 (6 bases). Trimming took 0 bases from V and 6 from J, leaving 16 bases between them. The CDR3 extends over 16 amino acids. The germline CDR1 and CDR2 sequences are SGHRS and YFSETQ. Written as DNA, the CDR3 is TGCGCCAGCAGCTTGGAGGGGTGGGGGCGCGGTCAGCCCCAGCATTTT. Protein: CASSLEGWGRGQPQHF.

This chain connects TRBV5-1 to TRBJ1-4; D is unresolved. The CDR3 runs to 15 residues. V lost 2 bases, J lost 7 bases, and 15 bases lay in between. Germline CDR1 is SGHRS and CDR2 is YFSETQ. For the CDR3, the DNA is TGCGCCAGCAGCTTCAAGAGGGCGGAGGGTGAAAAACTGTTTTTT. This codes for CASSFKRAEGEKLFF.

The chain is built from TRBV5-1 and TRBJ1-1; the match to TRBD1 covers 9 bases. The trim removed 5 bases at V and 3 bases at J, leaving 5 bases unmatched. CDR1 SGHRS and CDR2 YFSETQ come from the germline V gene. The CDR3 covers 14 residues. The CDR3 bases are TGCGCCAGCAGAGGGACAGGGAGGGACACTGAAGCTTTCTTT. Its translation is CASRGTGRDTEAFF.

This CDR3 is CASNTDRNSPLHF. The CDR3 bases are TGTGCCAGCAACACAGACAGGAATTCACCCCTCCACTTT. The rearrangement uses TRBV21-1 and TRBJ1-6; the table names TRBD1, a call not compared with the DNA. TRBV21-1 is tagged as a pseudogene. This CDR3 contains 13 residues.

V is TRBV6-5 and J is TRBJ2-7; 8 bases align to TRBD1. The CDR3 extends over 13 amino acids. V lost 6 bases, J lost 0 bases, and 1 base stayed unmatched. Germline V lookup: CDR1 MNHEY, CDR2 SVGAGI. The CDR3 here is CASRQGASYEQYV. DNA for the CDR3: TGTGCCAGCAGGCAGGGGGCCTCCTACGAGCAGTACGTC.